One T cell receptor (beta chain) is described in this entry. The data were taken from a study of shared clonotypes between healthy human individuals. As for the study in general: For every donor, three CD4 naive, three CD4 memory, two CD8 naive and one CD8 memory plates were used.

The CDR3 has 12 amino acids. V gave up 6 bases and J gave up 2 bases, with 8 bases separating them. Germline assignment: CDR1 SQVTM and CDR2 ANQGSEA. Clones were read by immunoSEQ multiplex PCR, and TCRdb kept only the in-frame ones, dropping some. The repertoire consists of roughly 2.5 million clones, with 90% to 95% occurring once and the leading ten covering over 0.12%. Sequencing was done on a sample of naive CD4+ T cells sorted from blood. Documented subset: CD45RA+ positively selected. The receptor was derived from a man younger than 35 in good health. The V gene is TRBV29-1, the J gene TRBJ2-1; D unclear. CDR3 residues: CSVATAYNEQFF. In nucleotides, the CDR3 is TGCAGCGTCGCCACAGCCTACAATGAGCAGTTCTTC.